Following are 7 T cell receptor beta chains from one sample sequenced in a study of shared T cell receptors in the human thymus. Here immunoSEQ multiplex PCR was the method, and the copy in TCRdb shows in-frame clones only, minus some. This table has roughly 700,000 clones, approximately 90% appearing once. These data also formed part of another study, on human thymus T cells.

The sequenced sample was thymocytes. All receptors derive from a boy younger than two with a congenital heart defect.

This clone was observed once. V is TRBV15 and J is TRBJ2-7; 7 nucleotides match TRBD2. Germline loops: CDR1 LNHNV, CDR2 YYDKDF (reference sequence). The CDR3 runs to 17 residues. The V segment lost 2 bases and the J segment 3 bases; nucleotides outside the gene matches: 13. The CDR3 sequence: CATSRILMAGAFYEQYF. The CDR3 DNA is TGTGCCACCAGCAGAATCCTTATGGCGGGAGCTTTCTACGAGCAGTACTTC.

The J gene is TRBJ2-6, the V gene TRBV4-3; perhaps TRBD2 as D (6 bases). Germline CDR1 is LGHNA and CDR2 is YSLEER. The V and J ends lost 3 bases and 0 bases respectively, with 21 bases between them. This CDR3 region has 20 residues. The CDR3 DNA reads as TGCGCCAGCAGCCAGACTTTCCCGGGACTGAAAGTCTCTGGGGCCAACGTCCTGACTTTC. This codes for CASSQTFPGLKVSGANVLTF.

The genes are TRBV19 and TRBJ2-1, with D possibly TRBD2 on 6 matching bases. The CDR3 extends over 15 amino acids. Trimming shortened V by 3 bases and J by 10 bases, and 19 bases separated the two germline ends. CDR1 and CDR2 (germline): LNHDA, SQIVND (reference sequence). In nucleotides, the CDR3 is TGTGCCAGTAGTATGGGGCTAGCGAGACGTCCGGAGCAGTTCTTC. Protein sequence: CASSMGLARRPEQFF.

This clone showed up just once. The chain employs TRBV7-2 and TRBJ2-5, with 10 bases that match TRBD2. V lost 6 bases, J lost 5 bases, and 9 bases stayed unmatched. The CDR3 consists of 15 residues. The germline CDR1 and CDR2 sequences are SGHTA and FQGNSA. CDR3: CASRASSGSGETQYF. CDR3 in DNA: TGTGCCAGCAGAGCCTCTAGCGGGAGTGGTGAGACCCAGTACTTC.

A few counts support this clone. V gene TRBV28 combines with J gene TRBJ2-4, with a possible D match to TRBD2 (6 bases). The V end lost 0 bases, the J end lost 3 bases, and 18 bases lay between the germline ends. This CDR3 region has 18 residues. The germline V gene has CDR1 MDHEN and CDR2 SYDVKM. The CDR3, as DNA: TGTGCCAGCAGTTTATGGGGCGGGGATCCTGAAGACAAAAACATTCAGTACTTC. It specifies CASSLWGGDPEDKNIQYF.

The chain combines TRBV4-3 with TRBJ2-4, with 7 bases lining up with TRBD2. V was pared by 2 bases and J by 1 base, with 5 bases of the junction left unmatched. The CDR3 runs 16 residues. In germline, CDR1 is LGHNA, CDR2 YSLEER. In DNA form, the CDR3 reads TGCGCCAGCAGCCAATTGCGAGCGGGGGCCAAAAACATTCAGTACTTC. Its protein product is CASSQLRAGAKNIQYF.

The chain recombines TRBV12-5 with TRBJ2-3; the match to TRBD1 covers 11 bases. The CDR3 is made up of 15 amino acids. J was trimmed by 4 bases and V by 5 bases; bases with no gene match: 5. Germline loops: CDR1 LGHNT, CDR2 FRNRAP. The CDR3, as DNA: TGTGCTAGTGGTCCGGACAGGGGGCGCGCAGATACGCAGTATTTT. It specifies CASGPDRGRADTQYF.